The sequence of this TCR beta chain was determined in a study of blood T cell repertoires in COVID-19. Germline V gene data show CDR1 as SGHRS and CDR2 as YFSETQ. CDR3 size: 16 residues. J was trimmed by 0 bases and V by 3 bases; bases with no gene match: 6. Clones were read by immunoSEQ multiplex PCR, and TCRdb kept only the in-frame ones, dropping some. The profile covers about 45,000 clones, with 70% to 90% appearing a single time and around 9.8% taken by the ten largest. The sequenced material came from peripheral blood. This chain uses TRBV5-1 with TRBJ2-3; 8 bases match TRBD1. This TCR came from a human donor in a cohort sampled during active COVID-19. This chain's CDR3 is CASSWAGGTSTDTQYF. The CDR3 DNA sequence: TGCGCCAGCAGCTGGGCAGGGGGCACTAGCACAGATACGCAGTATTTT.